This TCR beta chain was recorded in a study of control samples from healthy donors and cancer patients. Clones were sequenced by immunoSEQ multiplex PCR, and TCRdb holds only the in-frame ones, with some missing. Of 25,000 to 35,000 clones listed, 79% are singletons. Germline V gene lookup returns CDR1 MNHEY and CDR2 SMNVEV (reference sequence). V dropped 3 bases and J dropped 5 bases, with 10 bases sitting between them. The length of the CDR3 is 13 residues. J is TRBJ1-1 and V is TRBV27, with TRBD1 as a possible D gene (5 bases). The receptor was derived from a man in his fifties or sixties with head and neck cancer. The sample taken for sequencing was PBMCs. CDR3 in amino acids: CASSFTGGTEAFF. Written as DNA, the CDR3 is TGTGCCAGCAGTTTCACGGGGGGAACTGAAGCTTTCTTT.